The 29 T cell receptor beta chains presented below share a single source sample, sequenced in a study of blood T cell repertoires in COVID-19 (dated by TCRdb to the early 2020s). The library was built by means of the immunoSEQ multiplex PCR assay. The table was pulled from immuneACCESS by TCRdb, which kept in-frame rearrangements only. Such tables lose some clones; where checked, under half of the loss comes from unresolved V genes, and the rest has no known cause. The sample has 200,000 to 300,000 clones on record, around 88% of them singletons. The ten largest clonotypes hold roughly 2.3% of the sample. Sequencing was done on a sample of PBMCs or T cells enriched from blood (not recorded which). The receptors stem from a woman in her thirties or forties with acute COVID-19.

V is TRBV18 and J is TRBJ2-3, with 8 bases matching TRBD1. Trimming cost V 6 bases and J 3 bases; bases outside gene matches: 8. The CDR3 is 15 amino acids. In germline, CDR1 is KGHSH, CDR2 LQKENI. The CDR3, as DNA: TGTGCCAGCTCCCAGGGACAGGCAGGAACAGATACGCAGTATTTT. As protein: CASSQGQAGTDTQYF.

The chain employs TRBV7-9 and TRBJ1-2, with D hard to call. The germline gives CDR1 SEHNR, CDR2 FQNEAQ (reference sequence). Trimming pared 4 bases from V and 8 bases from J, leaving 20 bases between. The CDR3 spans 15 residues. The CDR3 region has the DNA TGTGCCAGCAGCTCGGACTACAGAGGATTGGGGGGCTACACCTTC. Translating gives CASSSDYRGLGGYTF.

This sequence joins TRBV7-2 and TRBJ2-4, with D possibly matching TRBD2 (5 bases). V was shortened by 5 bases and J by 0 bases, with 11 bases between the two germline ends. Germline V gives CDR1 SGHTA, CDR2 FQGNSA. CDR3 length: 15 amino acids. CDR3 sequence (DNA): TGTGCCAGCAGCCCATCGGGGAGAGCCAAAAACATTCAGTACTTC. Its protein is CASSPSGRAKNIQYF. Together with reference TRBV7-2 and TRBJ2-4, the CDR3 gives the full variable domain: GAGVSQSPSNKVTEKGKDVELRCDPISGHTALYWYRQSLGQGLEFLIYFQGNSAPDKSGLPSDRFSAERTGGSVSTLTIQRTQQEDSAVYLCASSPSGRAKNIQYFGAGTRLSVL.

The V call is TRBV15, the J call TRBJ2-7; 8 bases are shared with TRBD1. J gave up 3 bases and V 4 bases, and 5 bases lay outside the gene matches. This CDR3 region has 14 residues. Per germline, CDR1 LNHNV and CDR2 YYDKDF (reference sequence). The CDR3 coding sequence is TGTGCCACCAGCAAAGGACAGGGCAGCTACGAGCAGTACGTC. It yields the protein CATSKGQGSYEQYV.

The J gene is TRBJ2-2, the V gene TRBV11-2; 7 bases agree with TRBD2. CDR3 length equals 14 residues. From germline, CDR1 is SGHAT and CDR2 FQNNGV. Trimming took 7 bases from V and 4 from J; bases not matched to a gene: 6. The CDR3 here is CASNQLASTGELFF. For the CDR3, the DNA is TGTGCCAGCAACCAACTAGCGAGCACCGGGGAGCTGTTTTTT.

CDR3 residues: CASGLGLAGEETQYF. The CDR3 nucleotides are TGTGCTAGTGGTTTGGGACTAGCGGGAGAAGAGACCCAGTACTTC. This chain connects TRBV12-5 to TRBJ2-5, with TRBD2 identical over 12 bases. Germline CDR1 reads LGHNT; CDR2 reads FRNRAP. Trimming at V came to 1 base and at J to 3 bases, leaving 0 bases not matched to a gene. The CDR3 sequence is 15 residues long. Variable domain in full (rest from reference TRBV12-5 and TRBJ2-5): DARVTQTPRHKVTEMGQEVTMRCQPILGHNTVFWYRQTMMQGLELLAYFRNRAPLDDSGMPKDRFSAEMPDATLATLKIQPSEPRDSAVYFCASGLGLAGEETQYFGPGTRLLVL.

The rearrangement uses TRBV30 and TRBJ2-2; D is ambiguous. Germline CDR1 GTSNPN, CDR2 SVGIG (reference sequence). The ends were cut back, 0 bases at V and 5 bases at J, with 10 bases in the middle. This CDR3 has 14 amino acids. The CDR3 is CAWSVIQPTGELFF. The CDR3, as DNA: TGTGCCTGGAGTGTAATACAGCCGACCGGGGAGCTGTTTTTT.

The chain has TRBV30 and TRBJ1-2, with TRBD1 identical over 9 bases. Trimming cost V 1 base and J 5 bases; bases outside gene matches: 8. Germline V gives CDR1 GTSNPN, CDR2 SVGIG (reference sequence). The CDR3 has 15 amino acids. The CDR3 sequence: CAWSDTGGAGYGYTF. The CDR3 nucleotides read TGTGCCTGGAGTGACACAGGGGGCGCTGGGTATGGCTACACCTTC.

The chain links TRBV18 to TRBJ2-7; 9 bases are a match to TRBD2. The V gene's germline CDR1 is KGHSH and CDR2 LQKENI. The CDR3 has 16 residues. V dropped 3 bases and J dropped 5; count of bases not matched to a gene: 11. CDR3 loop: CASSPLWVAGDHEQYF. The CDR3 DNA is TGTGCCAGCTCACCTCTCTGGGTAGCGGGGGATCACGAGCAGTACTTC.

J is TRBJ1-2 and V is TRBV11-2; 11 nucleotides agree with TRBD1. The ends lost 3 bases at V and 6 bases at J; junction bases unmatched: 3. From germline, CDR1 is SGHAT and CDR2 FQNNGV. The CDR3 is made up of 14 amino acids. The CDR3 DNA sequence: TGTGCCAGCAGCTTGGACAGGGGGCGAGATGGCTACACCTTC. Its protein is CASSLDRGRDGYTF. Based on the CDR3 plus reference TRBV11-2 and TRBJ1-2, the full variable domain is EAGVAQSPRYKIIEKRQSVAFWCNPISGHATLYWYQQILGQGPKLLIQFQNNGVVDDSQLPKDRFSAERLKGVDSTLKIQPAKLEDSAVYLCASSLDRGRDGYTFGSGTRLTVV.

The genes are TRBV7-9 and TRBJ1-6; maybe TRBD1 (5 bases). The CDR3 has 14 residues. Germline CDR1 and CDR2: SEHNR and FQNEAQ (reference sequence). Trimming stripped 1 base from V and 11 bases from J, with 12 bases between. CDR3: CASSLDSQGPPLHF. The CDR3, as DNA: TGTGCCAGCAGCTTAGACTCCCAGGGTCCACCCCTCCACTTT.

The V call is TRBV7-9, the J call TRBJ2-5; possibly TRBD2 for D (6 bases). Germline CDR1 SEHNR, CDR2 FQNEAQ (reference sequence). The V end lost 5 bases, the J end lost 12 bases, and 16 bases lay between the germline ends. This CDR3 is 12 amino acids long. CDR3 sequence (DNA): TGTGCCAGCAGCGCCGGAGGGGCTAGGGAGTACTTC. Residues: CASSAGGAREYF.

The chain joins TRBV7-2 to TRBJ2-3; the match to TRBD1 covers 9 bases. Germline assignment: CDR1 SGHTA and CDR2 FQGNSA. Trimming removed 2 bases from V and 4 bases from J; junction bases left unmatched: 4. The CDR3 runs to 15 residues. In DNA form, the CDR3 reads TGTGCCAGCAGCTTAAGGGACAGGGATCCAGATACGCAGTATTTT. Its protein is CASSLRDRDPDTQYF.

This chain joins TRBV5-5 and TRBJ2-3; 7 positions match TRBD2. The V and J ends lost 0 bases and 1 base, in that order; junction bases with no gene match: 8. Germline V gives CDR1 SGHKS, CDR2 YYEKEE (reference sequence). The length of the CDR3 is 17 residues. The CDR3 reads CASSLGMGAGRTDTQYF. The CDR3, as DNA: TGTGCCAGCAGCTTGGGGATGGGAGCGGGGCGCACAGATACGCAGTATTTT.

In its sample, this clone was seen a few times. V is TRBV6-5 and J is TRBJ1-1, with no clear D. Per the germline V gene, CDR1 is MNHEY and CDR2 is SVGAGI. The CDR3 is made up of 13 amino acids. V lost 2 bases to trimming and J lost 1 base, with 5 bases between them. The CDR3 sequence is CASSYLGNTEAFF. CDR3 DNA: TGTGCCAGCAGTTACCTAGGGAACACTGAAGCTTTCTTT.

The rearrangement joins TRBV20-1 to TRBJ1-4; D gene uncertain. This CDR3 comprises 11 residues. The V gene's germline CDR1 is DFQATT and CDR2 SNEGSKA (reference sequence). Trimming left V 3 bases short and J 8 bases short, with 7 bases between. This CDR3 is CSASRREKLFF. CDR3 coding DNA: TGCAGTGCTAGCAGGAGGGAAAAACTGTTTTTT.

The chain links TRBV18 to TRBJ1-1; unclear D gene. The CDR3 has 14 residues. V gave up 3 bases and J gave up 2 bases, with 10 bases separating them. Germline-derived CDR1 and CDR2 are KGHSH and LQKENI. The CDR3 loop is CASSPRQSNTEAFF. For the CDR3, the DNA is TGTGCCAGCTCACCGCGACAAAGTAACACTGAAGCTTTCTTT.

Written as DNA, the CDR3 is TGTGCCAGCTCACCAGGGACAGGGGATGGAAACACCATATATTTT. It is translated as CASSPGTGDGNTIYF. The chain uses TRBV18 and TRBJ1-3, with TRBD1 matching over 10 bases. This CDR3 has 15 residues. With V trimmed by 2 bases and J by 3 bases, 1 base remained unmatched. Germline CDR1 is KGHSH and CDR2 is LQKENI.

The J gene is TRBJ2-7, the V gene TRBV9; TRBD2 matches 8 bases. CDR1 is SGDLS and CDR2 is YYNGEE in the germline V gene. The V gene end was trimmed by 0 bases and the J gene end by 6 bases; junction bases not matched to a gene: 5. There are 14 residues in the CDR3. The CDR3 DNA follows: TGTGCCAGCAGCGTAGCCGGGAGGGTGGGCGAGCAGTACTTC. Translating gives CASSVAGRVGEQYF.

V is TRBV5-6 and J is TRBJ2-7; 10 bases map to TRBD1. CDR1 is SGHDT, CDR2 YYEEEE, per germline. Germline trimming cut 0 bases from V and 2 bases from J; bases unmatched to any gene: 5. The CDR3 has 16 residues. CDR3 nucleotides: TGTGCCAGCAGCTTGGCCTCTGGGACAGGGGCCTACGAGCAGTACTTC. Amino acids: CASSLASGTGAYEQYF.

The V gene is TRBV11-3, the J gene TRBJ2-3, with 7 bases that match TRBD2. The germline CDR1 and CDR2 sequences are SGHNT and YENEEA. The V segment lost 2 bases and the J segment 7 bases; nucleotides outside the gene matches: 9. The CDR3 is 15 amino acids. Here the CDR3 reads CASSLQAASGYTQYF. For the CDR3, the DNA is TGTGCCAGCAGCTTACAGGCGGCTAGCGGATATACGCAGTATTTT.

This chain connects TRBV2 to TRBJ2-2; 8 bases agree with TRBD1. V trimming: 4 bases; J trimming: 8 bases; junction bases outside the gene matches: 12. Germline V gene sequence: CDR1 SNHLY, CDR2 FYNNEI. The CDR3 spans 16 residues. CDR3: CASSGQGLKGMGELFF. CDR3 DNA sequence: TGTGCCAGCAGTGGACAGGGGCTCAAAGGAATGGGGGAGCTGTTTTTT.

V and J are TRBV11-3 and TRBJ1-2; 9 nucleotides agree with TRBD1. V shed 8 bases, J shed 8 bases, and the junction held 9 bases outside the gene matches. This CDR3 has 13 residues. Germline V gene sequence: CDR1 SGHNT, CDR2 YENEEA. DNA of the CDR3: TGTGCCAGCGCCCGAGTCGGGACAGGGGGCTACACCTTC. It specifies CASARVGTGGYTF.

The chain joins TRBV5-6 to TRBJ1-5; D might be TRBD1 (5 bases). CDR1 is SGHDT and CDR2 is YYEEEE in the germline V gene. This CDR3 comprises 14 residues. Trimming stripped 6 bases from V and 2 bases from J, with 12 bases between. The chain's CDR3 is CASNYRGGNQPQHF. The CDR3, as DNA: TGTGCCAGCAACTACCGGGGGGGCAATCAGCCCCAGCATTTT.

This chain links TRBV10-3 with TRBJ1-1, with TRBD1 matching 9 bases. This CDR3 region has 12 residues. CDR1 is ENHRY and CDR2 is SYGVKD in the germline V gene. The trim removed 6 bases at V and 5 bases at J, leaving 1 base unmatched. The CDR3 loop is CAIRGTGTEAFF. CDR3 nucleotide sequence: TGTGCCATCAGGGGGACAGGGACTGAAGCTTTCTTT.

This chain links TRBV3-1 (or the pseudogene TRBV3-2) with TRBJ1-2; 9 bases align to TRBD1. From germline, CDR1 is LGHDT and CDR2 YNNKEL (reference sequence). J lost 3 bases, V lost 4 bases, and 9 bases had no gene match. CDR3 length equals 16 residues. This CDR3 is CASSPTRQGGYYGYTF. DNA of the CDR3: TGTGCCAGCAGCCCCACCCGACAGGGGGGATACTATGGCTACACCTTC.

This clone has only one observation. J is TRBJ2-2 and V is TRBV2; 9 bases fit TRBD1. The CDR3 contains 15 residues. The J segment lost 3 bases and the V segment lost 5 bases, leaving 4 bases of the junction unmatched. Germline V gives CDR1 SNHLY, CDR2 FYNNEI. CDR3 nucleotide sequence: TGTGCCAGCAGTAGACAGGGGGGGGACACCGGGGAGCTGTTTTTT. Translated: CASSRQGGDTGELFF.

V gene TRBV18 combines with J gene TRBJ2-1; TRBD2 matches 9 bases. Germline lookup yields CDR1 KGHSH and CDR2 LQKENI. With 3 bases clipped from V and 6 bases from J, the junction kept 9 bases outside the gene matches. The CDR3 is 16 amino acids. The CDR3 here is CASSPSMGLASNEQFF. In nucleotides, the CDR3 is TGTGCCAGCTCACCCTCGATGGGACTAGCCTCCAATGAGCAGTTCTTC.

The chain is built from TRBV15 and TRBJ1-5; 8 bases are a match to TRBD1. V trimming: 0 bases; J trimming: 4 bases; junction bases outside the gene matches: 5. The CDR3 covers 16 residues. The V gene's germline CDR1 is LNHNV and CDR2 YYDKDF (reference sequence). CDR3 amino acids: CATSRDAWTGNQPQHF. Here the CDR3 DNA reads TGTGCCACCAGCAGAGATGCCTGGACAGGGAATCAGCCCCAGCATTTT.